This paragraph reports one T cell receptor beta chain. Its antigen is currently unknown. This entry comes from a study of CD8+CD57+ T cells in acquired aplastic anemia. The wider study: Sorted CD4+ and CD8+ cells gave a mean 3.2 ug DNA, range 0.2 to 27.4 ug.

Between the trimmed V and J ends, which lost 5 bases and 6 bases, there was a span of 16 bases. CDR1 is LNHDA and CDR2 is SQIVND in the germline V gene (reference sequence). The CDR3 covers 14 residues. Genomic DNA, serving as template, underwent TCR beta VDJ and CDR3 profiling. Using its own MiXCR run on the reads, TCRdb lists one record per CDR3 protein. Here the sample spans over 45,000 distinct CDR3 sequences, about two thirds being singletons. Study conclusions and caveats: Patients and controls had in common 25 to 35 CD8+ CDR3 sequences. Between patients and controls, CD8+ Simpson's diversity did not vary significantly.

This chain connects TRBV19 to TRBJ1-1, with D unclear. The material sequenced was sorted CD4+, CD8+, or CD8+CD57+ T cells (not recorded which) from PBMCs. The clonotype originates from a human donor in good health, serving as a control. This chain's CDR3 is CASSLRESHAEAFF. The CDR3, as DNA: TGTGCCAGTAGTCTGAGAGAGTCCCACGCTGAAGCTTTCTTT.